The rows below give T cell receptor beta chains drawn from one sample of a study of blood T cell repertoires in COVID-19. The table came from immunoSEQ multiplex PCR; TCRdb's copy has only in-frame clones and leaves some out. Among over 75,000 clones listed, 70% to 90% were seen once. The sequenced material came from peripheral blood. These receptors all come from a woman over 75 with acute or convalescent COVID-19. Each CDR3 is given with its conserved first and last residue. The listing skips clone size in some rows; elsewhere it reads once, few, many or a size class.

clone_size	v_call	j_call	cdr3_aa
-	TRBV5-5	TRBJ2-6	CASSLRGPGANVLTF
-	TRBV2	TRBJ1-1	CASRTGQQNTEAFF
once	TRBV2	TRBJ1-2	CASSGSGGKTF
once	TRBV5-1	TRBJ1-1	CASSLAPGTGSGTEAFF
-	TRBV4-3	TRBJ2-1	CASSPGQVYNEQFF
-	TRBV6-5	TRBJ2-1	CASSSTSGSSHEQFF
-	TRBV11-1	TRBJ1-1	CASSLALQGEAFF
once	TRBV7-9	TRBJ1-2	CASSSTGYNYGYTF
-	TRBV10-3	TRBJ2-3	CAISEGQHTDTQYF
-	TRBV15	TRBJ2-3	CATVHSWREGLGDTQYF
-	TRBV7-2	TRBJ2-3	CASSISGNADTQYF
-	TRBV28	TRBJ1-1	CASNTQGSTEAFF
once	TRBV18	TRBJ2-2	CASSPLGQGSNTGELFF
once	TRBV11-2	TRBJ2-4	CASSLRTGLNIQYF
-	TRBV6-5	TRBJ1-2	CASRTSGTTYGYTF
once	TRBV9	TRBJ1-2	CASSTQGNYGYTF
-	TRBV7-2	TRBJ2-5	CASSLARVAETQYF
-	TRBV10-1	TRBJ2-7	CASNKPGQKYF
-	TRBV28	TRBJ1-1	CASSPLGGSGEAFF
-	TRBV15	TRBJ2-7	CATSLKDSSYEQYF
few	TRBV4-3	TRBJ1-2	CASSQDRQGALFNYGYTF
-	TRBV11-2	TRBJ2-5	CASSPPTGGGETQYF